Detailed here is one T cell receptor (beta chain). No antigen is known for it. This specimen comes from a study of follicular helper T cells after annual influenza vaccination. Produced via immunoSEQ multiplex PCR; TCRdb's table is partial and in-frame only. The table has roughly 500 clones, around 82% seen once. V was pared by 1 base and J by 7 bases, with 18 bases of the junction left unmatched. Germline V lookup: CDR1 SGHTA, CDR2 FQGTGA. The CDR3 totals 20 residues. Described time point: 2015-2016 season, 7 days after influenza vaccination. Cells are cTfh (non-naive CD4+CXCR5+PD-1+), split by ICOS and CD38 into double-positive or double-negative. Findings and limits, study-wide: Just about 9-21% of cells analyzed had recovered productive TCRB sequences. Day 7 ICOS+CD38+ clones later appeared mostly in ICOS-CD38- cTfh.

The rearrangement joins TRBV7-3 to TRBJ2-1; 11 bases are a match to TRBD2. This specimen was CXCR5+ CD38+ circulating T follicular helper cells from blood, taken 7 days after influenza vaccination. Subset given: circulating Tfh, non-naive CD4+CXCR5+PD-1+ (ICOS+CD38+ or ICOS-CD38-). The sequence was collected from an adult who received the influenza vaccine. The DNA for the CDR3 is TGTGCCAGCAGCTTAATCTCGAAACTTAGCGGGAGGGGGGTAGTGAATGAGCAGTTCTTC. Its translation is CASSLISKLSGRGVVNEQFF. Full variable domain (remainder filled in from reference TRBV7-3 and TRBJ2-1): GAGVSQTPSNKVTEKGKYVELRCDPISGHTALYWYRQSLGQGPEFLIYFQGTGAADDSGLPNDRFFAVRPEGSVSTLKIQRTERGDSAVYLCASSLISKLSGRGVVNEQFFGPGTRLTVL.